The clone carrying this TCR beta chain has ten or more counts. Its target is not known. This specimen belongs to a study of T-cell memory formation after mild COVID-19. Whole-study results and caveats: CD4+ clones that contracted lay mainly in CM and EM; CD8+ ones lay in EMRA. CD4/CD8 balance held among clones contracting day 15 to 85, and later expanders leaned CD4+.

V was clipped by 3 bases and J by 0 bases, with 12 bases between them. CDR3 length: 16 residues. CDR1 is SGHTA and CDR2 is FQGNSA in the germline V gene. TCRdb called the 5' RACE reads again in MiXCR, with one record for every CDR3 protein. The sample contains 300,000 to 400,000 distinct CDR3 sequences, about a sixth of which appear only once. Sequencing was done on a sample of PBMCs or a T cell subset sorted from them (not recorded which). The chain combines TRBV7-2 with TRBJ2-1, with a possible D match to TRBD2 (6 bases). This receptor was taken from a man younger than 35 who had mild COVID-19 (a few samples of this study predate the infection). Cell type and time point are not known. The CDR3 sequence is CASSFGGARSYNEQFF. The CDR3 nucleotides read TGTGCCAGCAGCTTTGGCGGGGCCCGCTCCTACAATGAGCAGTTCTTC.